This TCR beta chain came from a study of blood T cell repertoires in COVID-19. Turning to the study itself: Sites across the United States, Italy and Spain contributed samples from acute and convalescent COVID-19. Sample material is recorded as cDNA or gDNA derived from T cells, B-cell-depleted T cells, or PBMCs.

This CDR3 spans 13 amino acids. The ends were cut back, 2 bases at V and 3 bases at J, with 8 bases in the middle. Germline values: CDR1 SGHDT, CDR2 YYEEEE. Original methodology: Reference gene primer amplification yielded estimated nucleated cell counts. Repertoires were generated with immunoSEQ multiplex PCR, while TCRdb's copy carries only in-frame clones and drops some. V, J and clone size are taken as reported in that table, and D and trimming were inferred from the DNA itself. The table includes about 110,000 clones, about three quarters detected once. The gene calls are TRBV5-6 and TRBJ1-1; D is possibly TRBD1 (5 bases). Input material: peripheral blood. This TCR derives from a human donor with acute or convalescent COVID-19. The donor label of this sample is uncertain. As DNA, the CDR3 is TGTGCCAGCAGCTTACAAGGGGACACTGAAGCTTTCTTT. Amino acids: CASSLQGDTEAFF.